This is a list of T cell receptor beta chains from one sample in a study of T cell responses to AZD1222 COVID-19 vaccine. TCRdb's copy holds only in-frame clones and misses some; the assay was immunoSEQ multiplex PCR. The table shows 120,000 or so clones, with just over 90% occurring only once. Sequenced material: peripheral blood, taken on day 0 of AZD1222 vaccination. The receptors stem from an adult in good health. Each CDR3 is given without its conserved first and last residue. The D gene is left open where the match is weak.

d_gene | j_gene | v_gene | CDR3aa
NA | TRBJ2-5 | TRBV12-3/TRBV12-4 | ASSTVRRETQY
NA | TRBJ2-1 | TRBV29-1 | SVGDGSYNEQF
TRBD1 | TRBJ1-2 | TRBV19 | ASMTGDSNNYGYT
TRBD2 | TRBJ2-2 | TRBV6-2/TRBV6-3 | ASSYGLAGPTGELF
TRBD1 | TRBJ1-5 | TRBV11-2 | ASSPGDSINQPQH
TRBD1 | TRBJ2-7 | TRBV9 | ASSSGTGFTYEQY
TRBD2 | TRBJ2-1 | TRBV10-1 | ASSALAGPPKGEQF
TRBD2 | TRBJ2-1 | TRBV28 | ASSLGTRRNEQF
TRBD1 | TRBJ1-4 | TRBV9 | ASSAPRQGGHEKLF
NA | TRBJ1-6 | TRBV9 | ASSVAGWDSPLH
NA | TRBJ1-2 | TRBV6-1 | ASSEAVALYGYT
NA | TRBJ2-2 | TRBV5-1 | ASSPGGQIQGGELF
NA | TRBJ1-1 | TRBV6-5 | ASRGTGNTEAF
NA | TRBJ1-2 | TRBV19 | ASSIRQAWQNYGYT
TRBD2 | TRBJ2-1 | TRBV5-1 | ASSAWRTSGTQQDEQF
NA | TRBJ1-2 | TRBV5-1 | ASSLDHENYGYT
TRBD1 | TRBJ2-2 | TRBV7-2 | ASSFGQGNTGELF
TRBD2 | TRBJ2-1 | TRBV7-9 | ASSLEGRGNEQF
TRBD2 | TRBJ2-2 | TRBV4-1 | ASRPRLAGPFDGELF
TRBD2 | TRBJ2-7 | TRBV6-6 | ASSYPGLANSYEQY
NA | TRBJ1-5 | TRBV28 | ASTPLREPQH
TRBD1 | TRBJ1-1 | TRBV5-4 | ASRTRQGSNTEAF
TRBD1 | TRBJ1-2 | TRBV20-1 | SASEGADYGYT
NA | TRBJ1-4 | TRBV30 | AWSRAGTEKLF
TRBD1 | TRBJ2-7 | TRBV11-2 | ASSDQGVVQY
NA | TRBJ1-1 | TRBV28 | ASSLGGAWGTEAF
TRBD2 | TRBJ2-2 | TRBV25-1 | ASSFSGSNTGELF
TRBD2 | TRBJ2-7 | TRBV4-1 | ASSQDSGSGRLVLDEQY
NA | TRBJ2-4 | TRBV23-1 | ASQGREKDIQY
NA | TRBJ1-5 | TRBV18 | ASSPGSGSNQPQH
NA | TRBJ2-5 | TRBV7-9 | ASSLGFGLELIETQY
TRBD1 | TRBJ2-7 | TRBV10-1 | ASSEGDSLTREQY
TRBD1 | TRBJ2-7 | TRBV9 | ASSPRGIGYEQY
NA | TRBJ2-5 | TRBV12-3/TRBV12-4 | ASSFPAQETQY
NA | TRBJ2-5 | TRBV6-1 | ASSEALLGLQETQY
NA | TRBJ2-1 | TRBV11-2 | ASSNGKAGSSYNEQF
TRBD2 | TRBJ2-2 | TRBV28 | ASSLSLAAADTGELF
TRBD1 | TRBJ2-2 | TRBV24-1 | ATSDPGQGHGELF
TRBD1 | TRBJ2-7 | TRBV28 | ASSPTGATYEQY
NA | TRBJ2-3 | TRBV28 | ASSLDRLSTDTQY
NA | TRBJ2-7 | TRBV20-1 | SAQPSEQY
NA | TRBJ1-1 | TRBV18 | ASSPPSETEAF
NA | TRBJ2-1 | TRBV5-6 | ASCFWGNEQF
NA | TRBJ2-1 | TRBV11-2 | ASSPGTARYNEQF
NA | TRBJ1-5 | TRBV28 | ASSLSKQGTLYSNQPQH
TRBD1 | TRBJ1-2 | TRBV5-4 | ASSPGQGAYGYT